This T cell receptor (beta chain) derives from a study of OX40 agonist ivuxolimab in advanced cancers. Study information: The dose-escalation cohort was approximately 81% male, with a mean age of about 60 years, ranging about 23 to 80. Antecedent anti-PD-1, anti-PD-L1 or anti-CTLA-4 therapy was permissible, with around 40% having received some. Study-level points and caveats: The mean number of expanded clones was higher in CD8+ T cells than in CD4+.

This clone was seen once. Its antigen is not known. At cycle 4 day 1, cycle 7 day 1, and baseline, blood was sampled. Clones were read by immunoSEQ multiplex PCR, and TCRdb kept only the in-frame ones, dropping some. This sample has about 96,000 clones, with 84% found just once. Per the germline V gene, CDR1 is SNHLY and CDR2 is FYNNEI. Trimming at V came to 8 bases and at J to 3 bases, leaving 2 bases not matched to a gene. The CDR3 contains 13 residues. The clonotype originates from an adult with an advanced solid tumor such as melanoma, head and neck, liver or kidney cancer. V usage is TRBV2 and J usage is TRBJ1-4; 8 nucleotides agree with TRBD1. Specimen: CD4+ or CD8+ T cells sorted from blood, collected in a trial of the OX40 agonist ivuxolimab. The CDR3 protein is CASATGANEKLFF. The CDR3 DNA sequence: TGTGCCAGCGCGACAGGGGCTAATGAAAAACTGTTTTTT. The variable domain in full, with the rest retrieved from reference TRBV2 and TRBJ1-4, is EPEVTQTPSHQVTQMGQEVILRCVPISNHLYFYWYRQILGQKVEFLVSFYNNEISEKSEIFDDQFSVERPDGSNFTLKIRSTKLEDSAMYFCASATGANEKLFFGSGTQLSVL.